A single sample gave rise to the 10 T cell receptor beta chains below, sequenced in a study of T cells after yellow fever vaccination. TCRdb reanalysed the 5' RACE reads using MiXCR and keeps one entry per CDR3 protein. Of hundreds of thousands of distinct CDR3 sequences in the sample, about 13% are singletons; the top ten hold roughly an eighth. The sequences come from PBMCs, collected on the day of the yellow fever booster vaccination. These receptor sequences come from a man aged 30 to 45 who received the YFV17D yellow fever vaccine.

This clonotype was seen only a few times. This chain joins TRBV30 and TRBJ2-5, with D tentatively TRBD2 (6 bases). From germline, CDR1 is GTSNPN and CDR2 SVGIG (reference sequence). V gave up 2 bases and J gave up 5 bases, with 12 bases separating them. The CDR3 length is 13 residues. The CDR3 sequence: CAWSRGMWETQYF. In nucleotides, the CDR3 is TGTGCCTGGAGTCGGGGGATGTGGGAGACCCAGTACTTC.

The chain has TRBV6-2 or TRBV6-3 and TRBJ2-7; 14 nucleotides align to TRBD2. The CDR3 has 18 amino acids. Germline V gives CDR1 MNHEY, CDR2 SVGEGT. V shed 5 bases, J shed 4 bases, and the junction held 13 bases outside the gene matches. CDR3 residues: CASSPPLTGTSGRYEQYF. CDR3 coding DNA: TGTGCCAGCAGTCCCCCCCTGACCGGGACTAGCGGGAGATACGAGCAGTACTTC.

The genes are TRBV20-1 and TRBJ2-1, with 12 nucleotides matching TRBD2. The CDR3 is 17 residues long. Germline-derived CDR1 and CDR2 are DFQATT and SNEGSKA (reference sequence). The J segment lost 2 bases and the V segment lost 1 base, leaving 6 bases of the junction unmatched. CDR3 DNA: TGCAGTGCTAGAGCGCTAGCGGGAGGGCTCCCCTACAATGAGCAGTTCTTC. As protein: CSARALAGGLPYNEQFF.

The CDR3 DNA reads TGTGCCAGCATCGACGGGAGCGGGCCACACAATGAGCAGTTCTTC. Its translation is CASIDGSGPHNEQFF. The chain carries TRBV6-2 or TRBV6-3 and TRBJ2-1; a weak D match, TRBD2 (6 bases). This CDR3 spans 15 amino acids. Germline V gene data show CDR1 as MNHEY and CDR2 as SVGEGT. V shed 7 bases and J shed 5 bases, with 18 bases lying between them.

This clonotype was seen more than once but under ten times. The chain combines TRBV20-1 with TRBJ2-3; D call uncertain. Germline CDR1 reads DFQATT; CDR2 reads SNEGSKA (reference sequence). V gave up 1 base and J gave up 4 bases, with 12 bases separating them. The CDR3 has 14 amino acids. This CDR3 reads CSARAPDHADTQYF. For the CDR3, the DNA is TGCAGTGCTAGAGCCCCTGACCACGCAGATACGCAGTATTTT.

V gene TRBV20-1 combines with J gene TRBJ2-1, with TRBD2 identical over 12 bases. Germline CDR1 reads DFQATT; CDR2 reads SNEGSKA (reference sequence). This CDR3 has 13 amino acids. V shed 5 bases, J shed 14 bases, and the junction held 10 bases outside the gene matches. CDR3 DNA sequence: TGCAGTGCTTATCGACTAGCGGGAGAGGGGGAGTTCTTC. Its translation is CSAYRLAGEGEFF.

This clonotype was recorded a few times. The chain recombines TRBV3-1 with TRBJ2-2; no clear D gene. Germline CDR1 and CDR2: LGHDT and YNNKEL (reference sequence). The CDR3 loop spans 13 amino acids. V dropped 4 bases and J dropped 8 bases, with 11 bases sitting between them. The CDR3, as DNA: TGTGCCAGCAGCCCGCACGTTGGGGGGGAGCTGTTTTTT. It translates to CASSPHVGGELFF.

The table lists this clonotype with a count of one. In DNA, the CDR3 is TGTGCCAGCAGCTTTAGGAGGACGAACACCGGGGAGCTGTTTTTT. Translating it yields CASSFRRTNTGELFF. V and J are TRBV7-2 and TRBJ2-2; perhaps TRBD2 as D (5 bases). CDR3 length equals 15 residues. Germline V gene data show CDR1 as SGHTA and CDR2 as FQGNSA. V gave up 3 bases and J gave up 0 bases, with 8 bases separating them.

This clonotype appeared a few times. This chain connects TRBV6-1 to TRBJ2-2; no clear D. Per germline, CDR1 MNHNS and CDR2 SASEGT. The V gene lost 5 bases and the J gene lost 0 bases, with 22 bases spanning the gap. The CDR3 has 19 amino acids. CDR3 DNA: TGTGCCAGCAGTCCAGCCGACTTTGTACTGAGCGCGAACACCGGGGAGCTGTTTTTT. Protein: CASSPADFVLSANTGELFF.

This chain links TRBV29-1 with TRBJ2-1; a possible D gene is TRBD2 (5 bases). Germline V lookup: CDR1 SQVTM, CDR2 ANQGSEA. The CDR3 length is 17 residues. V lost 1 base, J lost 0 bases, and 16 bases lay in between. The CDR3 sequence: CSVEGLRRVSSYNEQFF. The CDR3 nucleotides are TGCAGCGTTGAAGGCCTAAGGCGGGTGAGCTCCTACAATGAGCAGTTCTTC.